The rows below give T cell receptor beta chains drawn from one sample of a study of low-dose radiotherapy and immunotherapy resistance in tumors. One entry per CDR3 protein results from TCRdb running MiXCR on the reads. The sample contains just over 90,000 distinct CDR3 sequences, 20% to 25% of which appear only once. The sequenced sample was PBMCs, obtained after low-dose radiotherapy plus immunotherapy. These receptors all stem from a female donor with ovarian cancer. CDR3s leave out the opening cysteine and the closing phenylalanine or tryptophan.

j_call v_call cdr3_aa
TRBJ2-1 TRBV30 AWTSGLSGSSYNEQF
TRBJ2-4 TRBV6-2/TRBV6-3 ASSYPLGSVAKNIQY
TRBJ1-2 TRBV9 ASSGPGPHYGYT
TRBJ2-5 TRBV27 ASSFSAGGGETQY
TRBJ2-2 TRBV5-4 ASSLVGRLNTGELF
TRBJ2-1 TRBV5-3 ASSLTWSEQF
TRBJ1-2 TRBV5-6 ASSFDRGQGYGYT
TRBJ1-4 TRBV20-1 SASDIFNEKLF
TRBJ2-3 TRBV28 ASTLGDIDTQY
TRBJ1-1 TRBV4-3 ASSQDSGRGGLGGTEAF
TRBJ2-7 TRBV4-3 ASSQSRPVLEQY
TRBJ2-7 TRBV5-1 ASSLAAGQAYEQY
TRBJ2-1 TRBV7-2 ASSVLAGGYNEQF
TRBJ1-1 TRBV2 ASSGGSRDEAF
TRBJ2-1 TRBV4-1 ASSQTPTSATAYNEQF
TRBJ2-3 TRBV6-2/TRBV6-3 ASSPSVTQY
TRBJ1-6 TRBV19 ASSTPESGGPYNSPLH
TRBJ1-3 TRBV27 ASSFGLRAGSSGNTIY
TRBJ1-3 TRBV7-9 ASSSGDRGGLSGNTIY
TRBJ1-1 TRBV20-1 SARGWTGGSTEAF
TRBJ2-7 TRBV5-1 ASSPAGQGVHEQY
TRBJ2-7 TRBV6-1 ASSTGQGRYEQY
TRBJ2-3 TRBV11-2 ASSLDRGTDTQY
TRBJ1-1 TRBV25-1 ASSALTGGTTEAF
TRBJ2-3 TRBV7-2 ASSLVGLAGGPVDTQY
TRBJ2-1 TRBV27 ATSDTGLAGGPFINEQF
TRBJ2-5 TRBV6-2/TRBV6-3 ASSYSRGLAGPLQETQY
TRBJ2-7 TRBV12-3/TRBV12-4 ASMGILEERY
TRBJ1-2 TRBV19 ASSIDSAMDYGYT
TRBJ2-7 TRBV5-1 ASSFGTGTTYEQY
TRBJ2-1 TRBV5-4 ASSKGLADDNEQF
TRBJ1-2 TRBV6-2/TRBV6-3 ASSTDRKYYGYT
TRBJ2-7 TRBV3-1 ASSPTTYYEQY
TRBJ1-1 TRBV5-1 ASSGDTNTEAF
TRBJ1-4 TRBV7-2 ASSLRQGAKNEKLF
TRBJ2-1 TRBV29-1 SVAGTSGGAPYNEQF
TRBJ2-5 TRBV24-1 ATSVGGGGQETQY
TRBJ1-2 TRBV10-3 AISEAQSDGYT
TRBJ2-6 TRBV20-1 SARTGSSGANVLT
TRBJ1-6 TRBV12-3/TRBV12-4 ASSPGQRTPLH
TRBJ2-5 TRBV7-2 ASSLGGSGETQY
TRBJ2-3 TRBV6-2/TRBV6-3 ASSVAGAGTDTQY
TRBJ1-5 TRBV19 ASTTGVFSQPQH
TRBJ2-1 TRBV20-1 SARGDGGPSYNEQF
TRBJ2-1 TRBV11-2 ASSPGLLPNEQF
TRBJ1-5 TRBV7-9 ASSPGGWNQPQH
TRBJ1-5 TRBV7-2 ASSLVFRGSGTGLGNQPQH
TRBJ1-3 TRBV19 ASSIRAEGNTIY
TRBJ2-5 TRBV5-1 ASSEVAGGKETQY
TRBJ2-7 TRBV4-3 ASSQVIAGGPISYEQY
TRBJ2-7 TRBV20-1 SASSYDYSYEQY
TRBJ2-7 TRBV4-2 ASIPIRHLASPSSYEQY
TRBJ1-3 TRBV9 ASSPAGQRNTIY
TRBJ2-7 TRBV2 ASNRGQSSYEQY